The sequence of this T cell receptor (beta chain) was determined in a study of blood T cell repertoires in COVID-19. Study summary: Samples taken during acute and convalescent COVID-19 were collected in the United States, Italy and Spain. In each case, the material was cDNA or gDNA derived from T cells, B-cell-depleted T cells, or PBMCs.

Patients from Seattle were sampled longitudinally, starting during active infection. Germline V lookup: CDR1 SGHRS, CDR2 YFSETQ. J gave up 4 bases and V 2 bases, and 12 bases lay outside the gene matches. The CDR3 has 18 residues. Data came from immunoSEQ multiplex PCR; TCRdb stores just in-frame clones and leaves some out. The sample lists 250,000 to 350,000 clones, about four fifths seen once, with 1.4% to 1.5% in the top ten. The TCR comes from a human donor with COVID-19, enrolled during active disease. The donor label of this sample is uncertain. This sequence joins TRBV5-1 and TRBJ2-1; 10 nucleotides align to TRBD1. Material for sequencing was peripheral blood. CDR3: CASSLYNDRGLSYNEQFF. In DNA form, the CDR3 reads TGCGCCAGCAGCTTATATAATGACAGGGGGCTAAGTTACAATGAGCAGTTCTTC.